What follows are 9 T cell receptor beta chains derived from one specimen sequenced in a study of T cells in Graves' hyperthyroidism and ophthalmopathy. Amplified regions were TCR beta CDR3 sequences from RNA transcripts. The TCR CDR3 first-round RT-PCR relied on the HTBI primer set. A single record per CDR3 protein comes from TCRdb applying MiXCR to the multiplex PCR reads. This table has 800,000 or so distinct CDR3 sequences, 38% appearing once. The sequenced sample was blood. Source of these receptors: a man in his late teens or twenties with Graves' hyperthyroidism.

This clonotype was recorded at least ten times. This sequence joins TRBV10-3 and TRBJ2-6; the D gene is possibly TRBD1 (6 bases). The CDR3 loop spans 14 amino acids. Germline V gene data show CDR1 as ENHRY and CDR2 as SYGVKD. V lost 9 bases to trimming and J lost 0 bases, with 9 bases between them. The CDR3 nucleotides read TGTGCCATAAGGGGGAGCTCTGGGGCCAACGTCCTGACTTTC. Its protein is CAIRGSSGANVLTF.

This chain connects TRBV2 to TRBJ1-6; D unclear. The CDR3 length is 15 residues. Germline CDR1 reads SNHLY; CDR2 reads FYNNEI. V dropped 8 bases and J dropped 5 bases, with 16 bases sitting between them. The CDR3: CASSPATPDNSPLHF. The CDR3, as DNA: TGTGCCAGCTCACCAGCTACACCGGATAATTCACCCCTCCACTTT.

This chain joins TRBV9 and TRBJ1-3; D gene ambiguous. Germline V CDR1 and CDR2: SGDLS, YYNGEE. The CDR3 contains 17 residues. Trimming stripped 4 bases from V and 2 bases from J, with 19 bases between. CDR3 protein: CASSPTPVESTGNTIYF. CDR3 nucleotide sequence: TGTGCCAGCAGCCCAACCCCAGTTGAATCGACTGGAAACACCATATATTTT.

The chain has TRBV6-1 and TRBJ1-2, with TRBD1 matching over 8 bases. Losses at the gene ends were 10 bases for V and 7 bases for J; bases not matched to a gene: 5. The germline CDR1 and CDR2 sequences are MNHNS and SASEGT. The CDR3 runs 11 residues. As DNA, the CDR3 is TGTGCCACCAGGACAGGGCTTGGCTACACCTTC. Residues: CATRTGLGYTF.

This rearrangement joins TRBV11-1 to TRBJ2-7, with D tentatively TRBD1 (6 bases). The CDR3 extends over 17 amino acids. Deletions cut 5 bases from V and 3 bases from J, with 23 bases between. Germline values: CDR1 SGHAT, CDR2 FQDESV (reference sequence). CDR3 sequence reads: CASSPRTGTNLVYEQYF. CDR3 nucleotide sequence: TGTGCCAGCAGCCCGCGGACCGGGACAAACCTTGTCTACGAGCAGTACTTC.

This clonotype occurred many times. This sequence joins TRBV2 and TRBJ2-7; D is uncertain. Between the trimmed V and J ends, which lost 4 bases and 2 bases, there was a span of 9 bases. The CDR3 has 13 residues. Germline V gene sequence: CDR1 SNHLY, CDR2 FYNNEI. The CDR3 sequence is CASSGAAPYEQYF. The CDR3, as DNA: TGTGCCAGCAGTGGGGCCGCTCCCTACGAGCAGTACTTC.

For the CDR3, the DNA is TGTGCTGTAGACAGGGGGTGGGAGACCCAGTACTTC. Translated: CAVDRGWETQYF. V and J are TRBV25-1 and TRBJ2-5; TRBD1 aligns across 9 bases. The germline gives CDR1 MGHDK, CDR2 SYGVNS. This CDR3 has 12 residues. The full variable domain, in which reference TRBV25-1 and TRBJ2-5 provide the parts outside the CDR3, is EADIYQTPRYLVIGTGKKITLECSQTMGHDKMYWYQQDPGMELHLIHYSYGVNSTEKGDLSSESTVSRIRTEHFPLTLESARPSHTSQYLCAVDRGWETQYFGPGTRLLVL.

The chain couples TRBV5-1 to TRBJ1-1, with D perhaps matching TRBD1 (5 bases). This CDR3 is built from 16 residues. CDR1 SGHRS and CDR2 YFSETQ come from the germline V gene. The germline V and J ends were trimmed by 0 bases and 5 bases, with 17 bases remaining between them. This CDR3 reads CASSLGRAQQGTEAFF. Here the CDR3 DNA reads TGCGCCAGCAGCTTGGGGAGGGCCCAGCAGGGAACTGAAGCTTTCTTT.

Note on this clonotype: It may be a read error: a sequence one base away is much more abundant. CDR3 DNA: TGTGTCAGCAGTACTACGACAGCCTTGGGCTACACCTTC. Translating gives CVSSTTTALGYTF. The chain employs TRBV12-3 or TRBV12-4 and TRBJ1-2; D may be TRBD1 (5 bases). There are 13 residues in the CDR3.